This T cell receptor beta chain was documented in a study of T cells in Graves' hyperthyroidism and ophthalmopathy. Study-level results: Blood also carried most thyroid clonotypes expanded above 0.001. The model made its ophthalmopathy prediction, and onset followed a median roughly 6.5 months later.

This clonotype was detected ten times or more. Antigen specificity is unknown. The V gene end was trimmed by 7 bases and the J gene end by 3 bases; junction bases not matched to a gene: 4. The CDR3 has 13 amino acids. The germline gives CDR1 DFQATT, CDR2 SNEGSKA (reference sequence). Reasons for excluding patients were uncontrolled infection, other autoimmune disease, pregnancy or lactation. Each 10 ml fresh peripheral blood draw supplied the PBMCs. The TCR beta CDR3 regions underwent amplification using RNA transcripts as the source. When the TCR CDR3 underwent first-round RT-PCR, the HTBI primer set was used. TCRdb ran MiXCR on the multiplex PCR reads and lists one entry per CDR3 protein. The sample records 500,000 to 600,000 distinct CDR3 sequences, about 20% being singletons.

The sequenced sample consisted of blood. The origin of this receptor is a man between 35 and 55 years old with Graves' ophthalmopathy. The V call is TRBV20-1, the J call TRBJ2-3, with TRBD2 matching 10 bases. The DNA of the CDR3 is TGCAGTGGGGTAGCGGGGGGAACAGATACGCAGTATTTT. It specifies CSGVAGGTDTQYF.